The T cell receptor beta chain described here comes from a study of OX40 agonist ivuxolimab in advanced cancers. Background on the study: At doses from 0.01 to 10 mg/kg, patients were given intravenous ivuxolimab every 2 weeks.

A note on this clone: The antigen is unknown.

Deletions cut 3 bases from V and 12 bases from J, with 18 bases between. This CDR3 is 13 amino acids long. Germline CDR1 reads MNHNS; CDR2 reads SASEGT. Repertoires were generated with immunoSEQ multiplex PCR, while TCRdb's copy carries only in-frame clones and drops some. The table includes fewer than 100,000 clones, roughly four fifths detected once. Study results and caveats: Blood T cells, both CD4+ and CD8+, expanded clonally by week 6 at 0.1 to 3.0 mg/kg. CD4+ T cells averaged fewer expanded clones than CD8+ T cells.

The clonotype originates from an adult with an advanced solid tumor such as melanoma, head and neck, liver or kidney cancer. The chain carries TRBV6-1 and TRBJ2-7, with D possibly matching TRBD2 (6 bases). Sequences were derived from CD4+ or CD8+ T cells sorted from blood, sampled in a trial of the OX40 agonist ivuxolimab. CDR3 nucleotides: TGTGCCAGCAGTGAGAGCGGGCCCCGGGGGTGGTACGTC. Its protein product is CASSESGPRGWYV.